The TCR beta chain described here comes from a study of Graves' ophthalmopathy and Graves' hyperthyroidism. Study-level points and caveats: Most thyroid-expanded clonotypes exceeding 0.001 frequency were also found in blood. The model's prediction of ophthalmopathy progression had 70.59% sensitivity and approximately 72% specificity.

Between the trimmed V and J ends, which lost 6 bases and 4 bases, there was a span of 7 bases. The CDR3 sequence is 12 residues long. Germline V gene sequence: CDR1 DFQATT, CDR2 SNEGSKA (reference sequence). Thyroid ultrasound, orbital computed tomography, TRAb, serum thyroxine and clinical symptoms formed the basis of diagnosis. Out of around 10 ml of fresh peripheral blood, PBMCs were obtained. Amplification targeted the TCR beta CDR3 regions, with RNA transcripts as the source material. Second-round multiplex PCR followed a first-round RT-PCR using HTBI primers. From the multiplex PCR reads, TCRdb called clonotypes with MiXCR, one entry per CDR3 protein. Here the sample spans about 740,000 distinct CDR3 sequences, roughly 41% being singletons. Points on this clonotype: Its antigen is still unknown.

This TCR derives from an adult man with Graves' ophthalmopathy. This sequence joins TRBV20-1 and TRBJ2-6, with no clear D. Source material: peripheral blood. In DNA form, the CDR3 reads TGCAGTGCCGCACAGGGGGCCAACGTCCTGACTTTC. Its protein product is CSAAQGANVLTF.